These 19 T cell receptor beta chains were all obtained from the same sample, sequenced in a study of blood T cell repertoires in COVID-19 (dated by TCRdb to 2018 to 2020). Receptors were amplified or captured by the immunoSEQ multiplex PCR assay. TCRdb mirrors the immuneACCESS table, restricted to in-frame sequences. Some clones are absent from its copies; in checked studies, under half trace to an unresolved V gene, and the reason for the others is unknown. Here the sample has 350,000 or so clones; roughly nine tenths occur a single time. The ten largest clones take up 3.9% of the sample. The sample taken for sequencing was peripheral blood. The source is a woman aged 55-70 years with COVID-19, enrolled during active disease.

This sequence joins TRBV11-1 and TRBJ1-5; no clear D. Germline V gene lookup returns CDR1 SGHAT and CDR2 FQDESV (reference sequence). V lost 4 bases and J 5 bases, leaving 9 bases between the germline ends. The CDR3 runs to 13 residues. The CDR3 DNA follows: TGTGCCAGCAGCTACGAGAGAGATCAGCCCCAGCATTTT. Protein product: CASSYERDQPQHF.

V usage is TRBV15 and J usage is TRBJ2-4, with 10 bases that match TRBD1. CDR3 size: 14 residues. With 8 bases clipped from V and 3 bases from J, the junction kept 4 bases outside the gene matches. Looked up from germline, CDR1 is LNHNV and CDR2 is YYDKDF (reference sequence). The CDR3: CATGTGDLKNIQYF. CDR3 bases: TGTGCCACCGGGACAGGGGACCTCAAAAACATTCAGTACTTC. Full variable domain (remainder filled in from reference TRBV15 and TRBJ2-4): DAMVIQNPRYQVTQFGKPVTLSCSQTLNHNVMYWYQQKSSQAPKLLFHYYDKDFNNEADTPDNFQSRRPNTSFCFLDIRSPGLGDTAMYLCATGTGDLKNIQYFGAGTRLSVL.

This clone was seen only a few times. The genes are TRBV28 and TRBJ2-7; a possible D gene is TRBD2 (7 bases). The CDR3 has 13 residues. Germline loops: CDR1 MDHEN, CDR2 SYDVKM. Trimming removed 7 bases from V and 6 bases from J, with 16 bases in between. The DNA for the CDR3 is TGTGCCAGCATCCTCGCGGGGGCTGGCGAGCAGTACTTC. Residues: CASILAGAGEQYF.

The chain combines TRBV5-6 with TRBJ1-1, with D perhaps matching TRBD1 (5 bases). Germline V gene sequence: CDR1 SGHDT, CDR2 YYEEEE. The CDR3 totals 15 residues. V lost 2 bases to trimming and J lost 4 bases, with 15 bases between them. The CDR3 reads CASSLGATWSTEAFF. In DNA, the CDR3 is TGTGCCAGCAGCTTAGGGGCAACTTGGAGCACTGAAGCTTTCTTT.

This clone was seen only once. The V call is TRBV19, the J call TRBJ2-5; TRBD1 might be the D (6 bases). Germline CDR1 and CDR2: LNHDA and SQIVND (reference sequence). CDR3 length: 13 residues. V was trimmed by 7 bases and J by 5 bases, leaving 14 bases between them. The CDR3 loop is CASNLQGGETQYF. The DNA for the CDR3 is TGTGCCAGTAACTTACAGGGCGGGGAGACCCAGTACTTC.

Notes on this clone: Other DNA sequences in the sample encode the same CDR3. The chain employs TRBV3-1 (or the pseudogene TRBV3-2) and TRBJ2-6; D ambiguous. This CDR3 has 15 residues. Germline-derived CDR1 and CDR2 are LGHDT and YNNKEL (reference sequence). V gave up 1 base and J gave up 4 bases, with 8 bases separating them. The CDR3 coding sequence is TGTGCCAGCAGCCAAGGAAACTCAGGGGCCAACGTCCTGACTTTC. It yields the protein CASSQGNSGANVLTF.

This clone was found a few times. J is TRBJ1-1 and V is TRBV5-1; 11 bases align to TRBD1. The CDR3 extends over 15 amino acids. V was pared by 3 bases and J by 5 bases, with 6 bases of the junction left unmatched. Per the germline V gene, CDR1 is SGHRS and CDR2 is YFSETQ. The CDR3 reads CASSSRTGGLTEAFF. CDR3 nucleotides: TGCGCCAGCAGCTCCCGGACAGGGGGCTTAACTGAAGCTTTCTTT.

The rearrangement links TRBV3-1 (or the pseudogene TRBV3-2) to TRBJ2-6; TRBD2 matches at 9 bases. CDR3 length equals 20 residues. The germline gives CDR1 LGHDT, CDR2 YNNKEL (reference sequence). V gave up 1 base and J gave up 0 bases; unmatched junction bases: 10. The CDR3 spells CASSQVQQRGAASGANVLTF. CDR3 nucleotides: TGTGCCAGCAGCCAAGTTCAACAGCGGGGGGCGGCCTCTGGGGCCAACGTCCTGACTTTC.

CDR3: CASSLSQGENTIYF. CDR3 nucleotides: TGTGCCAGCAGCTTATCACAGGGCGAAAACACCATATATTTT. The chain couples TRBV11-2 to TRBJ1-3; D is possibly TRBD1 (6 bases). Germline values: CDR1 SGHAT, CDR2 FQNNGV. Trimming pared 2 bases from V and 6 bases from J, leaving 11 bases between. This CDR3 contains 14 residues.

This rearrangement joins TRBV7-9 to TRBJ1-1, with a possible D match to TRBD1 (5 bases). The V gene's germline CDR1 is SEHNR and CDR2 FQNEAQ (reference sequence). V was trimmed by 1 base and J by 8 bases, leaving 20 bases between them. The CDR3 is 16 residues long. CDR3 DNA sequence: TGTGCCAGCAGCTTAGACAGGAGGGGCCCTAATAGGGAAGCTTTCTTT. It translates to CASSLDRRGPNREAFF.

The V call is TRBV29-1, the J call TRBJ2-5, with D possibly TRBD1 on 5 matching bases. The V gene's germline CDR1 is SQVTM and CDR2 ANQGSEA. Trimming stripped 6 bases from V and 3 bases from J, with 11 bases between. The CDR3 sequence is 12 residues long. CDR3 protein: CSVRAGKETQYF. The DNA of the CDR3 is TGCAGCGTCAGGGCAGGGAAAGAGACCCAGTACTTC. The whole variable domain, remainder taken from reference TRBV29-1 and TRBJ2-5, is SAVISQKPSRDICQRGTSLTIQCQVDSQVTMMFWYRQQPGQSLTLIATANQGSEATYESGFVIDKFPISRPNLTFSTLTVSNMSPEDSSIYLCSVRAGKETQYFGPGTRLLVL.

The chain couples TRBV5-5 to TRBJ2-3; 9 nucleotides match TRBD1. The germline gives CDR1 SGHKS, CDR2 YYEKEE (reference sequence). J lost 2 bases, V lost 5 bases, and 9 bases had no gene match. The CDR3 runs 16 residues. The CDR3 region is CASSTQGTGPTDTQYF. CDR3 DNA: TGTGCCAGCAGTACCCAAGGGACAGGGCCCACAGATACGCAGTATTTT.

The J gene is TRBJ2-7, the V gene TRBV28; D perhaps matches TRBD1 (6 bases). In germline, CDR1 is MDHEN, CDR2 SYDVKM. The V end was cut by 3 bases, the J end by 6 bases, with 12 bases between. This CDR3 spans 13 amino acids. For the CDR3, the DNA is TGTGCCAGCAGTTTGGTACAGGGATCCGAGCAGTACTTC. Its translation: CASSLVQGSEQYF.

The chain joins TRBV5-1 to TRBJ1-5; possibly TRBD1 for D (6 bases). Trimming pared 4 bases from V and 3 bases from J, leaving 14 bases between. CDR3 size: 15 residues. In germline, CDR1 is SGHRS, CDR2 YFSETQ. The CDR3 loop reads CASSPMGGHNQPQHF. The DNA for the CDR3 is TGCGCCAGCAGCCCGATGGGGGGGCACAATCAGCCCCAGCATTTT. The variable domain in full, completed from reference TRBV5-1 and TRBJ1-5, reads KAGVTQTPRYLIKTRGQQVTLSCSPISGHRSVSWYQQTPGQGLQFLFEYFSETQRNKGNFPGRFSGRQFSNSRSEMNVSTLELGDSALYLCASSPMGGHNQPQHFGDGTRLSIL.

The CDR3 region has the DNA TGCGCCAGCAGCTCACAAGGGGGCCCCACTGAAGCTTTCTTT. Its translation: CASSSQGGPTEAFF. V is TRBV5-1 and J is TRBJ1-1, with 7 bases matching TRBD1. The CDR3 runs to 14 residues. Germline lookup yields CDR1 SGHRS and CDR2 YFSETQ. V trimming: 3 bases; J trimming: 4 bases; junction bases outside the gene matches: 6.

This chain uses TRBV29-1 with TRBJ1-2; D call uncertain. The CDR3 sequence is 14 residues long. Trimming cost V 3 bases and J 4 bases, with 15 bases left between them. In germline, CDR1 is SQVTM, CDR2 ANQGSEA. CDR3: CSVDVGVGAYGYTF. The DNA for the CDR3 is TGCAGCGTTGATGTGGGTGTCGGAGCCTATGGCTACACCTTC.

This clone was recorded a few times. The V call is TRBV6-7, the J call TRBJ1-1; tentative D call: TRBD1 (6 bases). Being an ORF, TRBV6-7 has a function that is uncertain. V lost 5 bases and J lost 1, with 8 bases in between. The CDR3 contains 13 residues. This CDR3 is CASSGRGNTEAFF. The DNA of the CDR3 is TGTGCCAGCAGTGGCAGGGGGAACACTGAAGCTTTCTTT.

The chain links TRBV15 to TRBJ2-3, with a weak D call TRBD2 (6 bases). This CDR3 region has 17 residues. Trimming left V 0 bases short and J 8 bases short, with 21 bases between. Germline lookup yields CDR1 LNHNV and CDR2 YYDKDF (reference sequence). In DNA form, the CDR3 reads TGTGCCACCAGCAGAGATCGGGCGGGGTATAAGATAGTTACGCAGTATTTT. Translated: CATSRDRAGYKIVTQYF.

The sample holds a few counts of this clone. The rearrangement joins TRBV9 to TRBJ1-1; 8 bases are shared with TRBD1. CDR3 length equals 17 residues. Germline V gene data show CDR1 as SGDLS and CDR2 as YYNGEE. V lost 0 bases to trimming and J lost 0 bases; unmatched junction nucleotides: 7. CDR3 nucleotides: TGTGCCAGCAGCGTAGCCCCGGACAGGGCCATGAACACTGAAGCTTTCTTT. Its translation is CASSVAPDRAMNTEAFF. The full variable domain, in which reference TRBV9 and TRBJ1-1 provide the parts outside the CDR3, is DSGVTQTPKHLITATGQRVTLRCSPRSGDLSVYWYQQSLDQGLQFLIQYYNGEERAKGNILERFSAQQFPDLHSELNLSSLELGDSALYFCASSVAPDRAMNTEAFFGQGTRLTVV.